Listed here are 8 T cell receptor beta chains from one sample, sequenced in a study of blood T cell repertoires in COVID-19. Using immunoSEQ multiplex PCR, the repertoire was profiled, and TCRdb retains in-frame clones only, with some absent. The data show some 250,000 clones, just over 85% seen once. The specimen was peripheral blood. Source of these receptors: a man younger than 40 who had recovered from COVID-19.

CDR3 DNA sequence: TGTGCCAGTAGTATAGGCACCCTTGCGGGGGGGTACGAGCAGTACTTC. Translation: CASSIGTLAGGYEQYF. This rearrangement joins TRBV19 to TRBJ2-7; 9 bases align to TRBD2. CDR1 and CDR2 (germline): LNHDA, SQIVND (reference sequence). This CDR3 is 16 amino acids long. Trimming at V came to 1 base and at J to 4 bases, leaving 8 bases not matched to a gene.

This chain links TRBV13 with TRBJ2-4; D is perhaps TRBD2 (5 bases). With 1 base removed from V and 5 bases from J, the gap between germline ends came to 9 bases. Per the germline V gene, CDR1 is PRHDT and CDR2 is FYEKMQ (reference sequence). There are 14 residues in the CDR3. The CDR3: CASSLAGSENIQYF. The CDR3 DNA is TGTGCCAGCAGCTTAGCGGGATCGGAAAACATTCAGTACTTC.

CDR3 loop: CASSQRGGRTEAFF. For the CDR3, the DNA is TGTGCCAGCAGCCAACGGGGTGGGCGCACTGAAGCTTTCTTT. J is TRBJ1-1 and V is TRBV5-4, with D unclear. The ends were cut back, 4 bases at V and 4 bases at J, with 14 bases in the middle. The germline gives CDR1 SGHNT, CDR2 YYREEE (reference sequence). This CDR3 has 14 amino acids.

The V and J genes are TRBV5-1 and TRBJ2-2, with TRBD1 as a possible D gene (7 bases). CDR1 and CDR2 from the germline V gene are SGHRS and YFSETQ. With 4 bases removed from V and 0 bases from J, the gap between germline ends came to 16 bases. This CDR3 has 17 residues. The CDR3 protein is CASSLGPGGSNTGELFF. The CDR3 DNA follows: TGCGCCAGCAGCCTGGGCCCAGGGGGGTCGAACACCGGGGAGCTGTTTTTT.

This chain links TRBV7-2 with TRBJ1-1; 7 bases fit TRBD1. The CDR3 runs to 15 residues. The J segment lost 1 base and the V segment lost 3 bases, leaving 5 bases of the junction unmatched. Germline V CDR1 and CDR2: SGHTA, FQGNSA. The CDR3 DNA is TGTGCCAGCAGCTTGACGACAGGGCCGAACACTGAAGCTTTCTTT. Translating gives CASSLTTGPNTEAFF.

To note about this clone: The sample carries other DNA sequences with the same CDR3. The V and J genes are TRBV5-1 and TRBJ1-5, with 7 bases aligning to TRBD1. V lost 0 bases to trimming and J lost 2 bases; unmatched junction nucleotides: 2. The CDR3 totals 15 residues. The germline CDR1 and CDR2 sequences are SGHRS and YFSETQ. The DNA of the CDR3 is TGCGCCAGCAGCTTGGGCCAGGGGGGCAATCAGCCCCAGCATTTT. Protein sequence: CASSLGQGGNQPQHF.

The genes are TRBV20-1 and TRBJ2-5; D gene uncertain. This CDR3 is built from 11 residues. Germline V gene sequence: CDR1 DFQATT, CDR2 SNEGSKA (reference sequence). Trimming removed 0 bases at V and 5 bases at J, with 4 bases between. The DNA of the CDR3 is TGCAGTGCTAGAGATATGGAGACCCAGTACTTC. It translates to CSARDMETQYF.

The chain employs TRBV19 and TRBJ1-2; D uncertain. V dropped 5 bases and J dropped 1 base, with 11 bases sitting between them. The germline gives CDR1 LNHDA, CDR2 SQIVND (reference sequence). This CDR3 region has 14 residues. The DNA of the CDR3 is TGTGCCAGTAGTCCCGGTGGAGGTAACTATGGCTACACCTTC. Protein product: CASSPGGGNYGYTF. Drawing the rest from reference TRBV19 and TRBJ1-2, the complete variable domain is DGGITQSPKYLFRKEGQNVTLSCEQNLNHDAMYWYRQDPGQGLRLIYYSQIVNDFQKGDIAEGYSVSREKKESFPLTVTSAQKNPTAFYLCASSPGGGNYGYTFGSGTRLTVV.